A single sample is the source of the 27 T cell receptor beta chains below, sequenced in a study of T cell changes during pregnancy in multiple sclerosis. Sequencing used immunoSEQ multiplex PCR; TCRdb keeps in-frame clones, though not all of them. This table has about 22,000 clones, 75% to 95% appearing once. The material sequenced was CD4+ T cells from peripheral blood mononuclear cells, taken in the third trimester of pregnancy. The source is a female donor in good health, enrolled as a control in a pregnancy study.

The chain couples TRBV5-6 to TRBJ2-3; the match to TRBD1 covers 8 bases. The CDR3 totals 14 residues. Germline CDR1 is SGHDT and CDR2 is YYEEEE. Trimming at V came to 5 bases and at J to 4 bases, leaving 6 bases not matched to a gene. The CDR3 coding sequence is TGTGCCAGCAGTCCCCCAGGGGGCGCAGATACGCAGTATTTT. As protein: CASSPPGGADTQYF.

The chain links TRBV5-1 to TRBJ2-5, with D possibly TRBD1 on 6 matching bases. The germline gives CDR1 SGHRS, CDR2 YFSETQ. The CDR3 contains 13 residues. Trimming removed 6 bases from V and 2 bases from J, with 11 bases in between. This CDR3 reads CASTGTRQETQYF. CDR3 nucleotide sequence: TGCGCCAGCACCGGGACAAGACAAGAGACCCAGTACTTC.

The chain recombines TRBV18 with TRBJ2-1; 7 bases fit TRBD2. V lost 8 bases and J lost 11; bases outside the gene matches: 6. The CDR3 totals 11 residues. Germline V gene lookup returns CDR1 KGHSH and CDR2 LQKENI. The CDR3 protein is CASGSSGKQFF. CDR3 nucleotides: TGTGCCAGCGGCTCTAGCGGAAAGCAGTTCTTC.

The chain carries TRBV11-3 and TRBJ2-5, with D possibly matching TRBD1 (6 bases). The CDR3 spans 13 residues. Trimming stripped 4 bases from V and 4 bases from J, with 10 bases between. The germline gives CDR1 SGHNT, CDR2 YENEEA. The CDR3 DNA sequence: TGTGCCAGCAGCTCGGGACAAGCAGAGACCCAGTACTTC. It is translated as CASSSGQAETQYF.

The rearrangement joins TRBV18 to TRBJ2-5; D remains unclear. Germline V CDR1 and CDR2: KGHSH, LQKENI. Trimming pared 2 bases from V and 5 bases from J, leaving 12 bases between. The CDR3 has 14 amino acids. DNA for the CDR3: TGTGCCAGCTCACCATCAGGATTCCTGGAGACCCAGTACTTC. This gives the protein CASSPSGFLETQYF.

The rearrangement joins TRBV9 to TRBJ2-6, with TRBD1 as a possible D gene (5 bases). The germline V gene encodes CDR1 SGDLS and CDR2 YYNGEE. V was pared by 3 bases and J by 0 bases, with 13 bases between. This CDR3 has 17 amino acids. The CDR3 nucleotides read TGTGCCAGCAGCGACCGAGCCAGGGACTCTGGGGCCAACGTCCTGACTTTC. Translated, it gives CASSDRARDSGANVLTF.

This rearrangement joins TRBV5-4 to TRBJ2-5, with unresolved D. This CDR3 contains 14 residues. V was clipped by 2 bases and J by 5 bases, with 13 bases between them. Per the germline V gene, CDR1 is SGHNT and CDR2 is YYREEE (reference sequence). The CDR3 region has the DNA TGTGCCAGCAGCTTCGGCAGGCCCCCGGAGACCCAGTACTTC. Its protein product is CASSFGRPPETQYF. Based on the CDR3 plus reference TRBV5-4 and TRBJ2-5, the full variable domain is ETGVTQSPTHLIKTRGQQVTLRCSSQSGHNTVSWYQQALGQGPQFIFQYYREEENGRGNFPPRFSGLQFPNYSSELNVNALELDDSALYLCASSFGRPPETQYFGPGTRLLVL.

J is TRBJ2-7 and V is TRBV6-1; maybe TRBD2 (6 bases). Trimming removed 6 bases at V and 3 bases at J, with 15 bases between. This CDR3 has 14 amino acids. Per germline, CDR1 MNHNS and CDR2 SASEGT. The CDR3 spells CASRVGWGDYEQYF. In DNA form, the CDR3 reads TGTGCCAGCAGGGTAGGTTGGGGGGACTACGAGCAGTACTTC.

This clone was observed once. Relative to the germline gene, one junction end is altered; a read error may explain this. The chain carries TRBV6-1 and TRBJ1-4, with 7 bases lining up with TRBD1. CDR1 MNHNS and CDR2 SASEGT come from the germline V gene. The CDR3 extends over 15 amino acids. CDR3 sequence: CARSGRRQGNEKLFF. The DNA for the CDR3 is TGTGCCCGCAGTGGGCGAAGACAGGGTAATGAAAAACTGTTTTTT.

CDR3 region: CASRSQGYTEAFF. CDR3 sequence (DNA): TGTGCCAGCAGATCTCAGGGGTACACTGAAGCTTTCTTT. This chain connects TRBV6-5 to TRBJ1-1, with a weak D call TRBD1 (6 bases). With 6 bases removed from V and 3 bases from J, the gap between germline ends came to 11 bases. Germline CDR1 MNHEY, CDR2 SVGAGI. The CDR3 extends over 13 amino acids.

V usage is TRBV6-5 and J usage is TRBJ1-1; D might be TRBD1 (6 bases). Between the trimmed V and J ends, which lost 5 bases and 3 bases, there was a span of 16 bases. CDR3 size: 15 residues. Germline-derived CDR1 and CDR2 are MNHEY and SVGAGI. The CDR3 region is CASSDWGGSDTEAFF. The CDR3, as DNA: TGTGCCAGCAGTGACTGGGGGGGCTCGGACACTGAAGCTTTCTTT.

This CDR3 reads CASRETASGNTIYF. The CDR3 bases are TGTGCCAGCAGGGAGACAGCCTCTGGAAACACCATATATTTT. The chain combines TRBV11-2 with TRBJ1-3, with a weak D call TRBD1 (5 bases). This CDR3 has 14 residues. Deletions cut 6 bases from V and 0 bases from J, with 9 bases between. Germline V gene data show CDR1 as SGHAT and CDR2 as FQNNGV.

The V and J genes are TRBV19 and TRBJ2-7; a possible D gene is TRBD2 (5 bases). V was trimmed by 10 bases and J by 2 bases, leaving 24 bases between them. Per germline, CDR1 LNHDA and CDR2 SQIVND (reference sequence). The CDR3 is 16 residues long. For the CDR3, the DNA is TGTGCCACCCGGGAAGCAGCGCTGGTAGAGGCCTACGAGCAGTACTTC. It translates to CATREAALVEAYEQYF. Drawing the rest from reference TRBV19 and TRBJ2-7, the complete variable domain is DGGITQSPKYLFRKEGQNVTLSCEQNLNHDAMYWYRQDPGQGLRLIYYSQIVNDFQKGDIAEGYSVSREKKESFPLTVTSAQKNPTAFYLCATREAALVEAYEQYFGPGTRLTVT.

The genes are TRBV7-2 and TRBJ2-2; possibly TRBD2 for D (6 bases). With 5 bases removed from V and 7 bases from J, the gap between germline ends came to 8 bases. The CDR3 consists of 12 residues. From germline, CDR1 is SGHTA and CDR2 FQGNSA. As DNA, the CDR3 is TGTGCCAGCAGCCCGCGGGGCGGGGAGCTGTTTTTT. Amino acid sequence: CASSPRGGELFF.

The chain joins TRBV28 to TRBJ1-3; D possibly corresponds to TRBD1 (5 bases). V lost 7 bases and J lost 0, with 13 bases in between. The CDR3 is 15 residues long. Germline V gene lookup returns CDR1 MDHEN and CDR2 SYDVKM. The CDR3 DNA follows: TGTGCCAGCACCCAATCGGGGGTCTCTGGAAACACCATATATTTT. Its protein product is CASTQSGVSGNTIYF.

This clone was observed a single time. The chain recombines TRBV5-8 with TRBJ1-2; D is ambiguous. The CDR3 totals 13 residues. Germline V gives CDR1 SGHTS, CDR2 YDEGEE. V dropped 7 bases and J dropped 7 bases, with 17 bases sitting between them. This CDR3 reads CASLLSRGIGYTF. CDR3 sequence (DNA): TGTGCCAGCCTACTCAGCCGGGGAATTGGCTACACCTTC.

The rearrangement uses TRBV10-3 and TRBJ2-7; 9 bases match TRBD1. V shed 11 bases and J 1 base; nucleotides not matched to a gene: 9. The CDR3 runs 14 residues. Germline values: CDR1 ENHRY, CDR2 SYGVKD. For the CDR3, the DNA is TGTGCCGTTAGTCCGGGACAGGGATCCTACGAGCAGTACTTC. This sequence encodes CAVSPGQGSYEQYF.

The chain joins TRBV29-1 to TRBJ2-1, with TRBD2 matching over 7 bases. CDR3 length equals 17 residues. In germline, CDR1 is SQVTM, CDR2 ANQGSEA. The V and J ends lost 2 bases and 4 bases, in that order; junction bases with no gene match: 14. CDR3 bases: TGCAGCGTTGAATTTCCGGGGGGTCCTTTTCTGTACAATGAGCAGTTCTTC. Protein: CSVEFPGGPFLYNEQFF.

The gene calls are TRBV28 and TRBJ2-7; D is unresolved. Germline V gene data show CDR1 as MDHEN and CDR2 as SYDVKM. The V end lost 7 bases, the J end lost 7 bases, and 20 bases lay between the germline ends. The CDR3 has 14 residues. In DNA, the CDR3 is TGTGCCAGCAAACGCCCGGATGGGCCTTGGGAGCAGTACTTC. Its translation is CASKRPDGPWEQYF.

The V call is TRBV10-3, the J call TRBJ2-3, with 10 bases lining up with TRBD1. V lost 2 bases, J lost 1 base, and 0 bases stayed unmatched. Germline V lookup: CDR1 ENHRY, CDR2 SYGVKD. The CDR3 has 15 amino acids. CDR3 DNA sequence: TGTGCCATCAGTGAGGGGACAGGGGGCACAGATACGCAGTATTTT. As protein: CAISEGTGGTDTQYF.

The DNA for the CDR3 is TGTGCCAGCAGCTCAGTAGTGGGAGTGGAGGGAGAGACCCAGTACTTC. It codes for CASSSVVGVEGETQYF. V usage is TRBV9 and J usage is TRBJ2-5; weak D call: TRBD2 (6 bases). V dropped 4 bases and J dropped 4 bases, with 20 bases sitting between them. This CDR3 is built from 16 residues. Germline loops: CDR1 SGDLS, CDR2 YYNGEE.

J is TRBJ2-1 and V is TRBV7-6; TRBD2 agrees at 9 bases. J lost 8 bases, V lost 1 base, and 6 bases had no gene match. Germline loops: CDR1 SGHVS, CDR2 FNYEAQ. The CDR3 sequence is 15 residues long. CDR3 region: CASSLEASGVHEQFF. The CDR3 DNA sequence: TGTGCCAGCAGCTTAGAGGCTAGCGGGGTGCATGAGCAGTTCTTC.

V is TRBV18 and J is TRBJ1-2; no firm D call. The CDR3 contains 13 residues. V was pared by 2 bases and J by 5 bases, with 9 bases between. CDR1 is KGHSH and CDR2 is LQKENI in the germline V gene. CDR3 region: CASSPLGEYGYTF. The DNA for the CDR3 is TGTGCCAGCTCACCATTGGGAGAATATGGCTACACCTTC. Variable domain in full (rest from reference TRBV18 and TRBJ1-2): NAGVMQNPRHLVRRRGQEARLRCSPMKGHSHVYWYRQLPEEGLKFMVYLQKENIIDESGMPKERFSAEFPKEGPSILRIQQVVRGDSAAYFCASSPLGEYGYTFGSGTRLTVV.

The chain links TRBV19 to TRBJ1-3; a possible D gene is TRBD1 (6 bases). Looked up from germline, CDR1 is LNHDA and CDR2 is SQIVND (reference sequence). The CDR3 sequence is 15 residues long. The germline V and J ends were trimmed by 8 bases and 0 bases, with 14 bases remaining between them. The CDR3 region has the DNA TGTGCCAGTTCCCAGACAGGAAGCTCTGGAAACACCATATATTTT. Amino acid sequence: CASSQTGSSGNTIYF.

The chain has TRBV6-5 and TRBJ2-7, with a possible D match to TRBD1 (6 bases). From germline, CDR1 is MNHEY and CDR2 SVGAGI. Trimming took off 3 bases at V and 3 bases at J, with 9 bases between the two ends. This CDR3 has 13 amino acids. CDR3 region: CASSYTGFYEQYF. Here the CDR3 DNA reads TGTGCCAGCAGTTATACAGGGTTCTACGAGCAGTACTTC.

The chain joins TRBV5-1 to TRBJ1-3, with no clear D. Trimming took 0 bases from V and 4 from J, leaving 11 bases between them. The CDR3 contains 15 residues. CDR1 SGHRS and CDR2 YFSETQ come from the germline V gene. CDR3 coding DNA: TGCGCCAGCAGCTTGGATTTGGCCATGGGAAACACCATATATTTT. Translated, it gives CASSLDLAMGNTIYF.

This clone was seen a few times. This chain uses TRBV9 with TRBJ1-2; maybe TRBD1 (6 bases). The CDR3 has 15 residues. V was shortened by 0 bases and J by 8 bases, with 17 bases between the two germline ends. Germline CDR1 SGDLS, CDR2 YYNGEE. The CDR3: CASSVAAQGPLGYTF. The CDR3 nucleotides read TGTGCCAGCAGCGTAGCGGCCCAGGGGCCCTTAGGCTACACCTTC.